This passage covers 26 T cell receptor beta chains from one sample sequenced in a study of post-analysis software for immune sequencing data. General observations from the study: Among roughly 5 TRBV segments more frequent in patients than controls were TRBV5-6, TRBV5-1 and TRBV20-1.

No antigens are known for them. Unique molecular identifiers had been added to the TCR beta cDNA libraries. Using its own MiXCR run on the PCR reads, TCRdb lists one record per CDR3 protein. The sample records about 770,000 distinct CDR3 sequences, about half being singletons. Sequenced material: blood. These receptors all stem from a girl aged 10-17 years with multiple sclerosis.

The gene calls are TRBV14 and TRBJ2-2; D gene unclear. V was shortened by 0 bases and J by 7 bases, with 12 bases between the two germline ends. Germline CDR1 and CDR2: SGHDN and FVKESK. This CDR3 has 15 amino acids. This CDR3 reads CASSQDPLWDGELFF. The CDR3 DNA reads as TGTGCCAGCAGCCAAGATCCCCTGTGGGACGGGGAGCTGTTTTTT.

This clonotype has ten or more counts. The V gene is TRBV7-2, the J gene TRBJ2-1; D uncertain. V lost 4 bases, J lost 7 bases, and 17 bases lay in between. Germline values: CDR1 SGHTA, CDR2 FQGNSA. The CDR3 loop spans 15 amino acids. CDR3 coding DNA: TGTGCCAGCAGCTCGACCCGCGAATGGTGGAATGAGCAGTTCTTC. Translating gives CASSSTREWWNEQFF. Full variable domain (outside the CDR3, taken from reference TRBV7-2 and TRBJ2-1): GAGVSQSPSNKVTEKGKDVELRCDPISGHTALYWYRQSLGQGLEFLIYFQGNSAPDKSGLPSDRFSAERTGGSVSTLTIQRTQQEDSAVYLCASSSTREWWNEQFFGPGTRLTVL.

This clonotype turned up a few times. The chain recombines TRBV15 with TRBJ2-7, with TRBD2 identical over 7 bases. In germline, CDR1 is LNHNV, CDR2 YYDKDF (reference sequence). V lost 8 bases, J lost 2 bases, and 9 bases stayed unmatched. This CDR3 is built from 14 residues. The CDR3 region is CATQEGGRAYEQYF. CDR3 nucleotides: TGTGCCACCCAGGAGGGCGGGAGAGCCTACGAGCAGTACTTC.

The chain couples TRBV7-8 to TRBJ1-2; D remains ambiguous. The V gene's germline CDR1 is SGHVS and CDR2 FQNEAQ. Trimming removed 2 bases from V and 4 bases from J, with 11 bases in between. The length of the CDR3 is 14 residues. CDR3 sequence: CASSLSAAIYGYTF. The CDR3 DNA reads as TGTGCCAGCAGCTTATCCGCAGCAATCTATGGCTACACCTTC.

The V and J genes are TRBV6-1 and TRBJ2-1; D remains ambiguous. V lost 4 bases and J 10 bases, leaving 14 bases between the germline ends. Germline V gene sequence: CDR1 MNHNS, CDR2 SASEGT. The CDR3 runs 13 residues. The CDR3 DNA reads as TGTGCCAGCAGTGGACTTCTGGGCTCAGAGCAGTTCTTC. Protein: CASSGLLGSEQFF.

The chain's CDR3 is CASALTDNEQFF. The DNA for the CDR3 is TGTGCTAGTGCCCTCACAGACAATGAGCAGTTCTTC. The chain employs TRBV12-5 and TRBJ2-1; D remains ambiguous. The CDR3 consists of 12 residues. With 7 bases removed from V and 5 bases from J, the gap between germline ends came to 9 bases. The germline gives CDR1 LGHNT, CDR2 FRNRAP.

The chain couples TRBV20-1 to TRBJ2-7; TRBD1 might be the D (5 bases). The CDR3 has 15 residues. Germline CDR1 reads DFQATT; CDR2 reads SNEGSKA (reference sequence). Trimming took 1 base from V and 0 from J, leaving 13 bases between them. CDR3 in DNA: TGCAGTGCTAGAGGGTTGGGGCGGAACTCCTACGAGCAGTACTTC. It yields the protein CSARGLGRNSYEQYF.

This clonotype was observed a few times. The J gene is TRBJ2-1, the V gene TRBV20-1, with 11 bases aligning to TRBD2. J lost 4 bases, V lost 0 bases, and 5 bases had no gene match. The germline CDR1 and CDR2 sequences are DFQATT and SNEGSKA (reference sequence). CDR3 length: 16 amino acids. CDR3: CSARDRTSGLYNEQFF. The CDR3 DNA is TGCAGTGCTAGAGATCGGACTAGCGGGCTTTACAATGAGCAGTTCTTC.

V is TRBV7-9 and J is TRBJ1-4, with D maybe TRBD1 (5 bases). This CDR3 is built from 14 residues. The germline gives CDR1 SEHNR, CDR2 FQNEAQ (reference sequence). V lost 2 bases and J 8 bases, leaving 12 bases between the germline ends. The CDR3 DNA is TGTGCCAGCAGCTTAAACGTAGGGGACGAAAAACTGTTTTTT. This gives the protein CASSLNVGDEKLFF.

The rearrangement uses TRBV29-1 and TRBJ2-5; 8 bases agree with TRBD1. The CDR3 consists of 13 residues. The germline gives CDR1 SQVTM, CDR2 ANQGSEA. J gave up 1 base and V 6 bases, and 4 bases lay outside the gene matches. CDR3 DNA: TGCAGCGTCCGACAGGGGCCCCAAGAGACCCAGTACTTC. Its translation: CSVRQGPQETQYF.

The V call is TRBV20-1, the J call TRBJ2-1, with D possibly matching TRBD2 (5 bases). Per germline, CDR1 DFQATT and CDR2 SNEGSKA (reference sequence). The CDR3 has 15 amino acids. With 0 bases removed from V and 5 bases from J, the gap between germline ends came to 14 bases. The CDR3 coding sequence is TGCAGTGCTAGAGATTCGGGGTTTTCACACAATGAGCAGTTCTTC. Translated, it gives CSARDSGFSHNEQFF.

J is TRBJ1-2 and V is TRBV29-1; D unclear. The V end was cut by 7 bases, the J end by 7 bases, with 16 bases between. In germline, CDR1 is SQVTM, CDR2 ANQGSEA. This CDR3 contains 12 residues. CDR3 sequence reads: CSGLLIDLGYTF. The CDR3 DNA sequence: TGCAGCGGCCTTTTGATCGACCTTGGCTACACCTTC.

The chain couples TRBV12-3 or TRBV12-4 to TRBJ1-1; D possibly corresponds to TRBD1 (6 bases). CDR3 length: 18 residues. V was shortened by 1 base and J by 3 bases, with 21 bases between the two germline ends. The CDR3 reads CASSLGRMSQGMDTEAFF. The CDR3 coding sequence is TGTGCCAGCAGTTTAGGGCGAATGAGTCAGGGGATGGACACTGAAGCTTTCTTT.

This clonotype occurred a few times. The chain joins TRBV20-1 to TRBJ2-1; 8 bases align to TRBD2. Germline V gene sequence: CDR1 DFQATT, CDR2 SNEGSKA (reference sequence). The CDR3 loop spans 13 amino acids. Unmatched junction bases numbered 6, after V lost 4 bases and J lost 7 bases. The CDR3 here is CSAILAGRNEQFF. In nucleotides, the CDR3 is TGCAGTGCTATCTTAGCGGGAAGAAATGAGCAGTTCTTC.

The V call is TRBV4-1, the J call TRBJ2-7; 11 bases map to TRBD2. J lost 0 bases, V lost 3 bases, and 1 base had no gene match. This CDR3 comprises 15 residues. CDR1 is MGHRA, CDR2 YSYEKL, per germline. CDR3 in DNA: TGCGCCAGCAGCCAGACTAGCGGGGACTCCTACGAGCAGTACTTC. Translating gives CASSQTSGDSYEQYF.

The chain uses TRBV9 and TRBJ2-3; 12 bases fit TRBD2. The CDR3 loop spans 14 amino acids. CDR1 and CDR2 from the germline V gene are SGDLS and YYNGEE. The ends lost 0 bases at V and 10 bases at J; junction bases unmatched: 3. DNA for the CDR3: TGTGCCAGCAGCGTAGAACTAGCGGGAGGATCGCAGTATTTT. It encodes CASSVELAGGSQYF.

The CDR3 is CASSSLAGVGNEQFF. CDR3 coding DNA: TGTGCCAGCAGCTCCCTAGCGGGAGTGGGCAATGAGCAGTTCTTC. This sequence joins TRBV7-3 and TRBJ2-1, with 10 bases matching TRBD2. This CDR3 is 15 amino acids long. V lost 4 bases and J lost 6; bases outside the gene matches: 6. CDR1 and CDR2 from the germline V gene are SGHTA and FQGTGA.

V and J are TRBV28 and TRBJ2-7; 9 bases are shared with TRBD2. Germline-derived CDR1 and CDR2 are MDHEN and SYDVKM. CDR3 length equals 19 residues. Trimming removed 7 bases from V and 0 bases from J; junction bases left unmatched: 19. This CDR3 is CASTQPRLAGPQSSYEQYF. CDR3 nucleotide sequence: TGTGCCAGCACCCAACCAAGGCTAGCGGGACCCCAGAGCTCCTACGAGCAGTACTTC.

The chain couples TRBV5-1 to TRBJ2-3; TRBD2 agrees at 11 bases. The CDR3 length is 14 residues. Germline V CDR1 and CDR2: SGHRS, YFSETQ. V was clipped by 6 bases and J by 4 bases; unmatched bases: 4. CDR3 sequence (DNA): TGCGCCAGCAACTTAGCGGGAGGGCCAGATACGCAGTATTTT. Its protein product is CASNLAGGPDTQYF.

Of note for this clonotype: At one end, the junction sequence differs from germline, possibly due to a read error. V and J are TRBV15 and TRBJ2-1; no definite D call. From germline, CDR1 is LNHNV and CDR2 YYDKDF (reference sequence). The CDR3 is 16 amino acids. The CDR3: CATSRVAFSSYDEQFF. In DNA, the CDR3 is TGTGCCACCAGCAGAGTGGCTTTCAGCTCCTACGATGAGCAGTTCTTC.

This chain joins TRBV7-9 and TRBJ2-1; the match to TRBD1 covers 9 bases. The CDR3 covers 15 residues. Germline trimming cut 8 bases from V and 8 bases from J; bases unmatched to any gene: 13. Germline V gene data show CDR1 as SEHNR and CDR2 as FQNEAQ (reference sequence). The CDR3 nucleotides are TGTGCCAGCCAATCCACAGGGGGCGCCGGGGATGAGCAGTTCTTC. The encoded protein is CASQSTGGAGDEQFF.

This clonotype was counted between two and nine times. This chain connects TRBV10-3 to TRBJ2-3; a possible D gene is TRBD2 (6 bases). The CDR3 has 15 residues. V lost 6 bases and J lost 4, with 17 bases in between. CDR1 is ENHRY, CDR2 SYGVKD, per germline. CDR3 loop: CAIRGSGEPPDTQYF. CDR3 DNA sequence: TGTGCCATCAGAGGGTCGGGAGAGCCCCCAGATACGCAGTATTTT.

This clonotype was counted a few times. This chain connects TRBV3-1 to TRBJ1-1; 8 bases agree with TRBD1. V was clipped by 4 bases and J by 10 bases; unmatched bases: 8. Germline CDR1 and CDR2: LGHDT and YNNKEL (reference sequence). This CDR3 is 13 amino acids long. CDR3: CASSPDRQGRAFF. CDR3 DNA sequence: TGTGCCAGCAGCCCAGACAGACAGGGGAGAGCTTTCTTT.

J is TRBJ2-3 and V is TRBV15; D call uncertain. V lost 5 bases and J 5 bases, leaving 14 bases between the germline ends. The CDR3 has 14 residues. Germline-derived CDR1 and CDR2 are LNHNV and YYDKDF (reference sequence). CDR3 residues: CATSSGPWEDTQYF. CDR3 bases: TGTGCCACCAGCTCCGGCCCCTGGGAAGATACGCAGTATTTT.

This clonotype was recorded a few times. The chain is built from TRBV28 and TRBJ2-5; 12 bases map to TRBD1. The germline V gene has CDR1 MDHEN and CDR2 SYDVKM. V lost 3 bases to trimming and J lost 5 bases; unmatched junction nucleotides: 7. There are 16 residues in the CDR3. DNA of the CDR3: TGTGCCAGCAGTTTCCGAGGGACAGGGGGCTTGGAGACCCAGTACTTC. It specifies CASSFRGTGGLETQYF.

This clonotype showed up just a few times. The chain has TRBV4-1 and TRBJ2-1; D unresolved. V shed 0 bases and J shed 7 bases, with 16 bases lying between them. This CDR3 spans 16 amino acids. Germline assignment: CDR1 MGHRA and CDR2 YSYEKL. The chain's CDR3 is CASSQEPDWPRNEQFF. The CDR3 DNA reads as TGCGCCAGCAGCCAAGAACCAGACTGGCCTCGTAATGAGCAGTTCTTC.